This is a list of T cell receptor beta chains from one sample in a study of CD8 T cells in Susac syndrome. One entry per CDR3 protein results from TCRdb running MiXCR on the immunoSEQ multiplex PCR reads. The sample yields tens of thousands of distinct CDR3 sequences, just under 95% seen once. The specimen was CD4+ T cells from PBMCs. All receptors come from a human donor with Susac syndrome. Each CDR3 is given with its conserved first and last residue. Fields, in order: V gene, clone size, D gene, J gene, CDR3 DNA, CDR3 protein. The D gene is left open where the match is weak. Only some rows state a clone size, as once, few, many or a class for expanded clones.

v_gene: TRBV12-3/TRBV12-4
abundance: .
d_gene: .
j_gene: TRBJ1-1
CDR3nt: TGTGCCAGCAGTCTCTCCCTAGGGGGTGCGACTGAAGCTTTCTTT
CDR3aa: CASSLSLGGATEAFF

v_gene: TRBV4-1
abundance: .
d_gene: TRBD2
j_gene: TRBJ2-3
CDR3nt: TGCGCCAGCAGCCAAGGACTAGCGGGTCTTAGCACAGATACGCAGTATTTT
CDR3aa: CASSQGLAGLSTDTQYF

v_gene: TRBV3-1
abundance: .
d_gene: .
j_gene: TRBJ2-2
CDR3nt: TGTGCCAGCAGCCGGGCCCCCGGGGAGCTGTTTTTT
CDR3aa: CASSRAPGELFF

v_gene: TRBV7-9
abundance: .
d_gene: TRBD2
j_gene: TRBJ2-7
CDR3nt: TGTGCCAGCACCACACCGGGACTAGCGGGAAATTACGAGCAGTACTTC
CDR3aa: CASTTPGLAGNYEQYF

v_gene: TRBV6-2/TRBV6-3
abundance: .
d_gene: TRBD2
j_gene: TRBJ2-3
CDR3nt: TGTGCCAGCAGTCGGGGGACTAGCGGACGCACAGATACGCAGTATTTT
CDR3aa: CASSRGTSGRTDTQYF

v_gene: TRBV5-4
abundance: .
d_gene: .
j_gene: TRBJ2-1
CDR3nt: TGTGCCAGCAGCTTGATCCCAAATGAGCAGTTCTTC
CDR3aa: CASSLIPNEQFF

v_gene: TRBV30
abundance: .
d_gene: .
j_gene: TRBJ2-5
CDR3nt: TGTGCCTGGGCCGGGACCGGCCTTGAGACCCAGTACTTC
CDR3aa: CAWAGTGLETQYF

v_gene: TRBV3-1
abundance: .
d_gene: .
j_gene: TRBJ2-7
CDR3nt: TGTGCCAGCAGCCGCACCCGGGACACCGTCTACGAGCAGTACTTC
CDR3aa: CASSRTRDTVYEQYF

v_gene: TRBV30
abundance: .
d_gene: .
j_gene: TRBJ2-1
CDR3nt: TGTGCCTGGAGGGGGACGAGGTCCTACAATGAGCAGTTCTTC
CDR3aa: CAWRGTRSYNEQFF

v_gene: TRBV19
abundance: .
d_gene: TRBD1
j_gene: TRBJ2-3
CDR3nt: TGTGCCAGTACCGACAGGGGACCCACAGATACGCAGTATTTT
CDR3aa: CASTDRGPTDTQYF

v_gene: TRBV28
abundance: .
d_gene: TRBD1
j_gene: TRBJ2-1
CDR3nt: TGTGCCAGCAAGACAGGGAGCTCCTACAATGAGCAGTTCTTC
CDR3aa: CASKTGSSYNEQFF

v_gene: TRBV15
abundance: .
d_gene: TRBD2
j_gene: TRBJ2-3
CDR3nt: TGTGCCACCAGCCCTCGGGAGGCAGGGACAGATACGCAGTATTTT
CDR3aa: CATSPREAGTDTQYF

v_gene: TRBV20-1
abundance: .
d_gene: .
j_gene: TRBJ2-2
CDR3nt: TGCAGTGCTAGACGACAGAGTATCAACACCGGGGAGCTGTTTTTT
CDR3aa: CSARRQSINTGELFF

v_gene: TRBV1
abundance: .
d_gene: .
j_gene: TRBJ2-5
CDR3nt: TGCACCAGCATCGACCGACCGGAGACCCAGTACTTC
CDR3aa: CTSIDRPETQYF

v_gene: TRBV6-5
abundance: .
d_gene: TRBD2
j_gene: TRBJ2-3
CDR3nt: TGTGCCAGCAGTTACCGACTAGCGGGGGGCAGGGAAGATACGCAGTATTTT
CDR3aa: CASSYRLAGGREDTQYF

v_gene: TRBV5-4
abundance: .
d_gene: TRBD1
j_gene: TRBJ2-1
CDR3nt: TGTGCCAGCAGCTTCCCGGGACAGGGCTACAATGAGCAGTTCTTC
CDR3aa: CASSFPGQGYNEQFF

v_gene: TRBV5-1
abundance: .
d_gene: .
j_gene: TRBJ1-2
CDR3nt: TGCGCCAGCAGCTTGGAATCCGGGACTAACTATGGCTACACCTTC
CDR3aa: CASSLESGTNYGYTF

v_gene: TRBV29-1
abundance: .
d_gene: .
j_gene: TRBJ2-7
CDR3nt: TGCAGCGTTGATAACGGGTACGAGCAGTACTTC
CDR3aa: CSVDNGYEQYF

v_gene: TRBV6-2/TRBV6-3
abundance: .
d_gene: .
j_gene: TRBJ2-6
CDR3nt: TGTGCCAGCAGTCCAGGAGTCTCTGGGGCCAACGTCCTGACTTTC
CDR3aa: CASSPGVSGANVLTF

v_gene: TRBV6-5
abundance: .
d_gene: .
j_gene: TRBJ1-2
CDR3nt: TGTGCCAGCGCATACCTGACGGGAGGCTACACCTTC
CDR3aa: CASAYLTGGYTF

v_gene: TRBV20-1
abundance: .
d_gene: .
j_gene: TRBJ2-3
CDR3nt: TGCAGTGTTGGCTTGGGCATCGGCACAGATACGCAGTATTTT
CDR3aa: CSVGLGIGTDTQYF

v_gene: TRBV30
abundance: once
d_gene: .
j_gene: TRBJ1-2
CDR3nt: TGTGCCTGGAGGAGCAGCCGCAGCTACACCTTC
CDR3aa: CAWRSSRSYTF

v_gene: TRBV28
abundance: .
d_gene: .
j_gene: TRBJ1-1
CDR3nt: TGTGCCAGCAGTTTCCTTCACGACAGTAGAGCTTTCTTT
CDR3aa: CASSFLHDSRAFF

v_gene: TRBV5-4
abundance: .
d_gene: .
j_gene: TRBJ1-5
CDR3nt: TGTGCCAGCAGCTTGACGCTTGGGCAGCCCCAGCATTTT
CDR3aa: CASSLTLGQPQHF

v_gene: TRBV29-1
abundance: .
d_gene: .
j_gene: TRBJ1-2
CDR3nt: TGCAGCGCCTCGGACCAGGGCTACACCTTC
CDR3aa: CSASDQGYTF

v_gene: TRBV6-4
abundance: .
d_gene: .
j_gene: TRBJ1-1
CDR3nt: TGTGCCAGCAGTGAACAGGGAATCGGCACTGAAGCTTTCTTT
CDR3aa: CASSEQGIGTEAFF

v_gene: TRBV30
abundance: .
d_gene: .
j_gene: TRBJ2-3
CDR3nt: TGTGCCTGGAGGCTAGCTGGGGATACGCAGTATTTT
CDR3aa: CAWRLAGDTQYF

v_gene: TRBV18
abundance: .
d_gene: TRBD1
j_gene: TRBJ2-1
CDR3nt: TGTGCCAGCTCCCCTCCACCCGAGACAGGGGCGCACAATGAGCAGTTCTTC
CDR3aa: CASSPPPETGAHNEQFF

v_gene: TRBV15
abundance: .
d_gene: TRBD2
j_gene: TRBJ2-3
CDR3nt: TGTGCCACCAGCAGAGATCTGGGGGGGAGTAGCACAGATACGCAGTATTTT
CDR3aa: CATSRDLGGSSTDTQYF

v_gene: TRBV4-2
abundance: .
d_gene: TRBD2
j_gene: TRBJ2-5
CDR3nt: TGTGCCAGCAGCCAAGGGGTAGCGGGGGATGAGACCCAGTACTTC
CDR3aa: CASSQGVAGDETQYF

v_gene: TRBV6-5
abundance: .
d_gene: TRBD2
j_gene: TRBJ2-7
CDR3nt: TGTGCCAGCAGTCTACTAGCGGGGGGGCAAACCTCCTACGAGCAGTACTTC
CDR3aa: CASSLLAGGQTSYEQYF

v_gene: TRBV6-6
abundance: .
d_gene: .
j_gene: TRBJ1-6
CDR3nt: TGTGCCAGCAGTTTCGAAGCCGGGGTCCTCCACTTT
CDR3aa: CASSFEAGVLHF

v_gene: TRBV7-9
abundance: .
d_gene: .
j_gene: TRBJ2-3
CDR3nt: TGTGCCAGCAGCTTAGTATCGGGCACTCCAGATACGCAGTATTTT
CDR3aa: CASSLVSGTPDTQYF

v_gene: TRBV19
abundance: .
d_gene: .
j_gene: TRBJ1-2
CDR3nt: TGTGCCAGTACCACTCCTAGGACACGATCCCACAAGGGCTACACCTTC
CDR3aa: CASTTPRTRSHKGYTF

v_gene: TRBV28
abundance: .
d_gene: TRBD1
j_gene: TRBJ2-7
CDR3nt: TGTGCCACAGGGACAGGTATGGACGAGCAGTACTTC
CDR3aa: CATGTGMDEQYF